This T cell receptor (beta chain) derives from a study of blood T cell repertoires in COVID-19. The Seattle patients joined while their infection was active and were tracked longitudinally afterward. About this clone itself: A read error may produce the germline difference seen at one junction end.

CDR3 length equals 13 residues. Germline CDR1 MNHEY, CDR2 SMNVEV (reference sequence). Original processing notes: Amplification from reference gene primers served as the basis for estimated nucleated cell counts. The repertoire was sequenced with immunoSEQ multiplex PCR; TCRdb's copy has only in-frame clones and lacks some. V, J and clone size are those of that table, while D and trimming were read from the DNA. The sample holds around 200,000 clones; about 83% are singletons and the top ten take around 1.3%. Sequenced material: peripheral blood. The receptor was derived from a woman aged 25 to 39 with COVID-19, enrolled during active disease. This sequence joins TRBV27 and TRBJ2-1; maybe TRBD2 (6 bases). CDR3 protein: CASGLRGINEQFF. The CDR3 DNA sequence: TGTGCCAGCGGTTTACGGGGGATCAATGAGCAGTTCTTC.